This T cell receptor beta chain was documented in a study of blood T cell repertoires in COVID-19. The V gene's germline CDR1 is MDHEN and CDR2 SYDVKM. The CDR3 is 17 residues long. V dropped 4 bases and J dropped 0 bases, with 16 bases sitting between them. Data came from immunoSEQ multiplex PCR; TCRdb stores just in-frame clones and leaves some out. The sample holds over 200,000 clones, 80% to 90% seen once. The chain joins TRBV28 to TRBJ1-5; tentatively, D is TRBD1 (5 bases). The material sequenced was peripheral blood. The sequence was collected from a man aged 35 to 55 with acute or convalescent COVID-19. The DNA for the CDR3 is TGTGCCAGCAGTTCCCCCCGACAGACAGATAGCAATCAGCCCCAGCATTTT. This encodes CASSSPRQTDSNQPQHF.